The TCR beta chain under discussion was sequenced for a study of T cell responses to AZD1222 COVID-19 vaccine. Regarding the study as a whole: Most donors were white British, females outnumbered males, and clonal diversity was possibly underestimated. CD4 TCRs covered the whole spike, strongest at regions 160-218 and 743-854. Epitopes outside B.1.351 and B.1.1.7 mutated regions reportedly drew nearly half of spike TCRs. Spike-specific TCR breadth rose after two AZD1222 doses, and depth rose as well.

Profiling relied on immunoSEQ multiplex PCR, and the TCRdb table lists in-frame clones only, not all of them. The sample includes fewer than 120,000 clones, roughly nine tenths of them seen just once. Turning to this clone: Antigen unknown.

Sequences were derived from peripheral blood, sampled on day 0 of AZD1222 vaccination. This clonotype originated in an adult in good health.

CDR3 protein: CASSLERDRAYTF. The CDR3 DNA follows: TGTGCCAGCAGCTTGGAACGGGACAGGGCCTACACCTTC. The J gene is TRBJ1-2, the V gene TRBV5-8; 9 bases fit TRBD1. Germline CDR1 and CDR2: SGHTS and YDEGEE. This CDR3 contains 13 residues. V lost 0 bases and J lost 10; bases outside the gene matches: 4.